These 25 T cell receptor beta chains came from one sample sequenced in a study of shared clonotypes between healthy human individuals. Using immunoSEQ multiplex PCR, the repertoire was profiled, and TCRdb retains in-frame clones only, with some absent. The table includes 450,000 to 500,000 clones, 65% to 85% detected once. The specimen was PBMCs. The receptors stem from a woman aged 40 to 50 in good health. Some clones in this sample may be carry-over from other donors' samples.

A word on this clone: Since a far larger clone is one base different, this is likely a read error. The chain is built from TRBV7-9 and TRBJ2-5, with D possibly matching TRBD2 (5 bases). Germline CDR1 reads SEHNR; CDR2 reads FQNEAQ (reference sequence). CDR3 length equals 12 residues. The CDR3 loop is CASILAIETQYF. CDR3 nucleotides: TGTGCCAGCATCTTAGCGATCGAGACCCAGTACTTC. The full variable domain, its missing parts supplied by reference TRBV7-9 and TRBJ2-5, is DTGVSQNPRHKITKRGQNVTFRCDPISEHNRLYWYRQTLGQGPEFLTYFQNEAQLEKSRLLSDRFSAERPKGSFSTLEIQRTEQGDSAMYLCASILAIETQYFGPGTRLLVL.

A note on this clone: A read error is the likely source, as a far larger clone sits one nucleotide away. This rearrangement joins TRBV30 to TRBJ2-1; TRBD2 agrees at 10 bases. The CDR3 is made up of 17 amino acids. The germline CDR1 and CDR2 sequences are GTSNPN and SVGIG (reference sequence). The J segment lost 4 bases and the V segment lost 0 bases, leaving 9 bases of the junction unmatched. In DNA, the CDR3 is TGTGCCTGGAGTGTTTCCCCGGGGGGACTAGCGTACAATGAGCAGTTCTTC. Residues: CAWSVSPGGLAYNEQFF.

The chain combines TRBV29-1 with TRBJ2-3, with 7 bases identical to TRBD2. Looked up from germline, CDR1 is SQVTM and CDR2 is ANQGSEA. There are 16 residues in the CDR3. J lost 1 base, V lost 0 bases, and 7 bases had no gene match. CDR3 amino acids: CSVEDRRERGTDTQYF. CDR3 nucleotides: TGCAGCGTTGAAGATAGGCGGGAGAGGGGCACAGATACGCAGTATTTT.

J is TRBJ2-7 and V is TRBV11-2; D call uncertain. Germline CDR1 reads SGHAT; CDR2 reads FQNNGV. The CDR3 is 11 residues long. V gave up 2 bases and J gave up 5 bases, with 4 bases separating them. CDR3 in amino acids: CASSLRDEQYF. DNA for the CDR3: TGTGCCAGCAGCTTACGGGACGAGCAGTACTTC.

The chain combines TRBV28 with TRBJ2-1, with D maybe TRBD1 (6 bases). Germline V gives CDR1 MDHEN, CDR2 SYDVKM. The CDR3 extends over 13 amino acids. V lost 2 bases and J 9 bases, leaving 11 bases between the germline ends. DNA for the CDR3: TGTGCCAGCAGTTTACCAGGGGTCGCTGAGCAGTTCTTC. Its protein product is CASSLPGVAEQFF.

This clone has a single count. The chain combines TRBV11-3 with TRBJ2-1, with 13 bases fitting TRBD2. Trimming at V came to 5 bases and at J to 6 bases, leaving 4 bases not matched to a gene. The CDR3 consists of 15 residues. Germline loops: CDR1 SGHNT, CDR2 YENEEA. The CDR3 region is CASSPGLAGVNEQFF. The CDR3 DNA reads TGTGCCAGCAGCCCAGGACTAGCGGGAGTCAATGAGCAGTTCTTC.

V usage is TRBV5-6 and J usage is TRBJ2-7, with TRBD2 matching over 7 bases. J was trimmed by 2 bases and V by 3 bases; bases with no gene match: 8. Germline CDR1 SGHDT, CDR2 YYEEEE. The CDR3 extends over 15 amino acids. The CDR3 region is CASSYGSLAAYEQYF. DNA for the CDR3: TGTGCCAGCAGCTATGGGTCCCTAGCGGCCTACGAGCAGTACTTC.

This clone showed up just a few times. The rearrangement joins TRBV10-3 to TRBJ2-7, with 9 bases fitting TRBD1. This CDR3 comprises 12 residues. V shed 7 bases and J 3 bases; nucleotides not matched to a gene: 1. Germline lookup yields CDR1 ENHRY and CDR2 SYGVKD. This CDR3 reads CAIMGQGYEQYF. The CDR3 coding sequence is TGTGCCATCATGGGACAGGGCTACGAGCAGTACTTC.

To note about this clone: This is likely an artifact of a read error, given a far larger clone one base away. Other nucleotide sequences from this sample produce the same CDR3. The V gene is TRBV27, the J gene TRBJ1-2, with 7 bases that match TRBD1. Germline V gives CDR1 MNHEY, CDR2 SMNVEV (reference sequence). The CDR3 runs 13 residues. The CDR3 region has the DNA TGTGCTAGCAGTTCTTACAGGGGACTTGGCTACACCTTC. Its protein product is CASSSYRGLGYTF.

The chain has TRBV7-8 and TRBJ2-7; 9 bases are shared with TRBD2. Germline CDR1 SGHVS, CDR2 FQNEAQ. The CDR3 is made up of 17 amino acids. Trimming cost V 1 base and J 3 bases; bases outside gene matches: 10. Here the CDR3 reads CASSLGGREREVYEQYF. DNA for the CDR3: TGTGCCAGCAGCTTAGGGGGGAGGGAGCGGGAGGTCTACGAGCAGTACTTC.

This clone was seen once. The rearrangement uses TRBV19 and TRBJ2-7, with 9 bases that match TRBD1. The CDR3 extends over 14 amino acids. The germline V gene has CDR1 LNHDA and CDR2 SQIVND (reference sequence). V lost 5 bases and J lost 5; bases outside the gene matches: 7. This chain's CDR3 is CASSHRGRRNEQYF. The DNA for the CDR3 is TGTGCCAGTAGTCACAGGGGGCGCCGCAACGAGCAGTACTTC.

V usage is TRBV9 and J usage is TRBJ2-1; D not resolved. Trimming removed 6 bases from V and 9 bases from J, with 25 bases in between. Germline CDR1 and CDR2: SGDLS and YYNGEE. The CDR3 covers 16 residues. The CDR3 DNA is TGTGCCAGCACCCCCACGTGGGAACCTTCGTTGGGTGAGCAGTTCTTC. Its translation is CASTPTWEPSLGEQFF.

V is TRBV30 and J is TRBJ1-2; possibly TRBD1 for D (6 bases). Germline V lookup: CDR1 GTSNPN, CDR2 SVGIG (reference sequence). The CDR3 has 17 residues. Trimming shortened V by 4 bases and J by 4 bases, and 25 bases separated the two germline ends. The CDR3 region has the DNA TGTGCCTGGATCTCTCCGGGTACCAGGGGTCGGTGCTATGGCTACACCTTC. Translating it yields CAWISPGTRGRCYGYTF.

The V gene is TRBV30, the J gene TRBJ2-7; TRBD1 agrees at 7 bases. This CDR3 is 15 amino acids long. V was pared by 4 bases and J by 3 bases, with 12 bases of the junction left unmatched. The V gene's germline CDR1 is GTSNPN and CDR2 SVGIG (reference sequence). In DNA form, the CDR3 reads TGTGCCTGGACATCCGGGACAGCGCTAGGCTACGAGCAGTACTTC. Amino acid sequence: CAWTSGTALGYEQYF.

V and J are TRBV5-6 and TRBJ2-5; 12 bases are a match to TRBD2. The CDR3 runs 14 residues. Germline V gene lookup returns CDR1 SGHDT and CDR2 YYEEEE. Trimming took 5 bases from V and 5 from J; bases not matched to a gene: 4. The CDR3 reads CASSALAGGETQYF. For the CDR3, the DNA is TGTGCCAGCAGTGCACTAGCGGGAGGTGAGACCCAGTACTTC.

Notes on this clone: A much larger clonotype is one base distant, so this may be a read error. The J gene is TRBJ1-1, the V gene TRBV7-9; perhaps TRBD1 as D (5 bases). There are 16 residues in the CDR3. V was clipped by 2 bases and J by 3 bases, with 16 bases between them. CDR1 and CDR2 (germline): SEHNR, FQNEAQ (reference sequence). DNA for the CDR3: TGTGCCAGCAGCTTAAGTGGGGGGTTAGGTGACACTGAAGCTTTCTTT. Amino acids: CASSLSGGLGDTEAFF.

A few counts support this clone. A far bigger clonotype differs at one base, so this is likely a read error. This specimen includes other DNA sequences encoding the same CDR3. The rearrangement links TRBV5-1 to TRBJ1-1; D possibly corresponds to TRBD1 (6 bases). Germline CDR1 SGHRS, CDR2 YFSETQ. Deletions cut 3 bases from V and 0 bases from J, with 9 bases between. This CDR3 comprises 14 residues. The chain's CDR3 is CASSWGQMNTEAFF. The DNA of the CDR3 is TGCGCCAGCAGCTGGGGGCAGATGAACACTGAAGCTTTCTTT.

The table lists this clone with a count of one. A far larger clone is a single base away, which makes a read error likely. This chain uses TRBV27 with TRBJ2-5, with no clear D. The DNA end is more similar to TRBJ2-7, so the J call may be wrong. Germline V gene data show CDR1 as MNHEY and CDR2 as SMNVEV (reference sequence). CDR3 length: 15 residues. The CDR3 here is CASSHQDGLSYEQYF. In nucleotides, the CDR3 is TGTGCCAGCAGTCACCAGGACGGTCTGTCCTACGAGCAGTACTTC.

The chain employs TRBV30 and TRBJ2-7, with unresolved D. The CDR3 spans 16 residues. The V end was cut by 1 base, the J end by 2 bases, with 18 bases between. Germline assignment: CDR1 GTSNPN and CDR2 SVGIG (reference sequence). CDR3 in DNA: TGTGCCTGGAGTGCCGTGGTAGGGATAATCCCCTACGAGCAGTACTTC. Translation gives CAWSAVVGIIPYEQYF.

The rearrangement uses TRBV30 and TRBJ2-1; TRBD2 aligns across 9 bases. CDR1 GTSNPN and CDR2 SVGIG come from the germline V gene (reference sequence). Trimming removed 2 bases from V and 4 bases from J; junction bases left unmatched: 3. The CDR3 spans 14 residues. The CDR3 region is CAWSRLAGYNEQFF. CDR3 DNA: TGTGCCTGGAGTAGGCTAGCGGGGTACAATGAGCAGTTCTTC.

Turning to this clone: This is likely an artifact of a read error, given a far larger clone one base away. The chain is built from TRBV28 and TRBJ1-5; 7 bases fit TRBD1. Per germline, CDR1 MDHEN and CDR2 SYDVKM. The CDR3 is made up of 17 amino acids. CDR3 DNA: TGTACCAGCAGTCGGACTGCGTACAGGGGAAGCAATCAGCCCCAGCATTTT. The encoded protein is CTSSRTAYRGSNQPQHF.

V usage is TRBV9 and J usage is TRBJ2-3; D may be TRBD2 (6 bases). CDR3 length: 14 amino acids. The germline gives CDR1 SGDLS, CDR2 YYNGEE. Trimming removed 0 bases at V and 4 bases at J, with 9 bases between. CDR3 amino acids: CASSVGGNSDTQYF. DNA for the CDR3: TGTGCCAGCAGCGTAGGCGGGAACTCAGATACGCAGTATTTT.

In the case of this clone: Since a far larger clone is one base different, this is likely a read error. The V gene is TRBV10-3, the J gene TRBJ2-5; D is possibly TRBD1 or TRBD2 (6 bases each). With 10 bases removed from V and 5 bases from J, the gap between germline ends came to 23 bases. Germline CDR1 reads ENHRY; CDR2 reads SYGVKD. The CDR3 extends over 15 amino acids. The CDR3 sequence: CATQDSGWSWETQYF. The CDR3 DNA reads TGTGCCACACAGGACAGCGGGTGGTCGTGGGAGACCCAGTACTTC.

This clone was recorded many times. Distinct nucleotide sequences in the sample also encode this CDR3. The V and J genes are TRBV28 and TRBJ1-2; D ambiguous. CDR1 is MDHEN, CDR2 SYDVKM, per germline. V was pared by 5 bases and J by 10 bases, with 17 bases between. The CDR3 consists of 13 residues. CDR3 sequence: CASSQQVWAAYTF. CDR3 nucleotides: TGTGCCAGCAGTCAACAAGTGTGGGCTGCCTACACCTTC.

The chain combines TRBV5-1 with TRBJ2-3; 8 nucleotides line up with TRBD1. V shed 0 bases, J shed 2 bases, and the junction held 5 bases outside the gene matches. Per the germline V gene, CDR1 is SGHRS and CDR2 is YFSETQ. The CDR3 runs to 16 residues. CDR3 nucleotide sequence: TGCGCCAGCAGCTTGGGTGGACAGGGTCCCACAGATACGCAGTATTTT. Protein sequence: CASSLGGQGPTDTQYF.